These 21 T cell receptor beta chains came from one sample sequenced in a study of post-analysis software for immune sequencing data. Overall study results and limits: Among 4 or 5 TRBV segments more frequent in patients than controls were TRBV5-6, TRBV5-1 and TRBV20-1.

Unique molecular identifiers tagged the TCR beta cDNA libraries. TCRdb re-analysed the PCR reads in MiXCR, keeping a single row per CDR3 protein. The sample has roughly 730,000 distinct CDR3 sequences, around 27% seen once. Antigens of these TCRs are unknown. Sequenced: blood. Receptors were obtained from a girl under 18 with multiple sclerosis.

The chain couples TRBV20-1 to TRBJ2-7; unclear D gene. The germline V gene has CDR1 DFQATT and CDR2 SNEGSKA (reference sequence). This CDR3 has 13 residues. The V end was cut by 3 bases, the J end by 3 bases, with 12 bases between. The CDR3, as DNA: TGCAGTGCTAGCGAGCGCGCCTACTACGAGCAGTACTTC. Protein sequence: CSASERAYYEQYF.

This chain connects TRBV4-3 to TRBJ2-7; no definite D call. From germline, CDR1 is LGHNA and CDR2 YSLEER. V lost 0 bases to trimming and J lost 3 bases, with 12 bases between them. This CDR3 region has 15 residues. The CDR3 loop reads CASSQDGGRSYEQYF. The DNA for the CDR3 is TGCGCCAGCAGCCAAGACGGCGGACGGAGCTACGAGCAGTACTTC.

The J gene is TRBJ2-5, the V gene TRBV9, with TRBD2 identical over 10 bases. Germline loops: CDR1 SGDLS, CDR2 YYNGEE. The trim removed 4 bases at V and 4 bases at J, leaving 4 bases unmatched. The CDR3 covers 14 residues. The CDR3 is CASSWGLATETQYF. The CDR3 DNA follows: TGTGCCAGCAGCTGGGGACTAGCGACAGAGACCCAGTACTTC.

This clonotype was seen more than once but under ten times. The chain is built from TRBV15 and TRBJ2-7; D not certain. CDR3 size: 14 residues. Per germline, CDR1 LNHNV and CDR2 YYDKDF (reference sequence). V gave up 0 bases and J gave up 0 bases, with 6 bases separating them. The CDR3: CATSRDVASYEQYF. The CDR3 DNA reads TGTGCCACCAGCAGAGATGTCGCCTCCTACGAGCAGTACTTC.

Only a few counts were recorded for this clonotype. The gene calls are TRBV10-3 and TRBJ1-5; D perhaps matches TRBD1 (6 bases). CDR1 is ENHRY, CDR2 SYGVKD, per germline. The CDR3 has 18 residues. The V and J ends lost 0 bases and 0 bases respectively, with 15 bases between them. CDR3 sequence (DNA): TGTGCCATCAGTGAGTCGACGTTGAGGGGGTTTAGCAATCAGCCCCAGCATTTT. This sequence encodes CAISESTLRGFSNQPQHF.

Comments on this clonotype: This clone may be a read error of a much larger clone one base away. The chain carries TRBV7-2 and TRBJ2-6; 7 nucleotides align to TRBD2. The CDR3 is 17 amino acids. Per germline, CDR1 SGHTA and CDR2 FQGNSA. CDR3 in DNA: TGTGCCGGCAGCCCCGCGAGCGGGGCCTCTGGGGCCAACGTCCTGACTTTC. It encodes CAGSPASGASGANVLTF.

The sample holds a few counts of this clonotype. The V and J genes are TRBV6-2 or TRBV6-3 and TRBJ2-1; a possible D gene is TRBD2 (5 bases). Looked up from germline, CDR1 is MNHEY and CDR2 is SVGEGT. This CDR3 has 16 residues. Trimming removed 5 bases from V and 2 bases from J, with 16 bases in between. The CDR3 loop reads CASSVLRGQAYNEQFF. The CDR3 coding sequence is TGTGCCAGCAGTGTACTGCGCGGGCAAGCCTACAATGAGCAGTTCTTC.

This clonotype was counted only a few times. V and J are TRBV24-1 and TRBJ1-2, with 8 nucleotides matching TRBD1. The trim removed 5 bases at V and 6 bases at J, leaving 4 bases unmatched. This CDR3 comprises 13 residues. The germline V gene encodes CDR1 KGHDR and CDR2 SFDVKD. The CDR3 region is CATSATGDDGYTF. CDR3 bases: TGTGCCACCAGTGCGACAGGGGATGATGGCTACACCTTC.

The chain recombines TRBV7-2 with TRBJ1-1, with 9 positions matching TRBD1. The CDR3 totals 15 residues. Trimming took 3 bases from V and 1 from J; bases not matched to a gene: 3. CDR1 is SGHTA and CDR2 is FQGNSA in the germline V gene. CDR3 DNA: TGTGCCAGCAGCTTGTGGACAGGGGAGAACACTGAAGCTTTCTTT. As protein: CASSLWTGENTEAFF.

The gene calls are TRBV9 and TRBJ1-1; 10 positions match TRBD1. V trimming: 2 bases; J trimming: 2 bases; junction bases outside the gene matches: 6. CDR3 size: 16 residues. Germline values: CDR1 SGDLS, CDR2 YYNGEE. CDR3 residues: CASSVTGTGVNTEAFF. The CDR3 bases are TGTGCCAGCAGCGTCACCGGGACAGGGGTCAACACTGAAGCTTTCTTT.

This chain connects TRBV6-2 or TRBV6-3 to TRBJ1-5; the D is unclear. Germline loops: CDR1 MNHEY, CDR2 SVGEGT. This CDR3 has 14 amino acids. Trimming removed 5 bases from V and 6 bases from J, with 14 bases in between. CDR3 bases: TGTGCCAGCAGTCGGAGGAGTTACGGTCAGCCCCAGCATTTT. As protein: CASSRRSYGQPQHF.

The chain uses TRBV28 and TRBJ2-5; tentative D call: TRBD2 (6 bases). TRBJ2-7 explains the end of the DNA better; the J call may be wrong. The CDR3 contains 13 residues. Germline V gene lookup returns CDR1 MDHEN and CDR2 SYDVKM. The CDR3 sequence is CASRASAYYEQYF. The CDR3 nucleotides read TGTGCCAGCAGGGCTAGCGCCTACTACGAGCAGTACTTC.

The V gene is TRBV29-1, the J gene TRBJ2-7; TRBD1 matches 9 bases. CDR1 and CDR2 (germline): SQVTM, ANQGSEA. V lost 7 bases and J lost 3; bases outside the gene matches: 10. This CDR3 is built from 14 residues. The CDR3 DNA follows: TGCAGCGCCAGAAGAGGGACAGGGAACTACGAGCAGTACTTC. Translated, it gives CSARRGTGNYEQYF.

This clonotype has a handful of counts. One end of the junction varies from germline; a read error may be responsible. V is TRBV29-1 and J is TRBJ2-7; TRBD2 might be the D (5 bases). The germline CDR1 and CDR2 sequences are SQVTM and ANQGSEA. The CDR3 totals 11 residues. The CDR3 DNA reads TGCAGCGCCTCGGACTCCCACGAGCAGTACTTC. It translates to CSASDSHEQYF.

The chain couples TRBV28 to TRBJ1-1; D call uncertain. Germline CDR1 and CDR2: MDHEN and SYDVKM. V lost 3 bases to trimming and J lost 6 bases, with 5 bases between them. CDR3 length equals 11 residues. CDR3 nucleotide sequence: TGTGCCAGCAGTTTCCCAGCTGAAGCTTTCTTT. Translated: CASSFPAEAFF.

The chain carries TRBV12-3 or TRBV12-4 and TRBJ1-1, with a tentative D call TRBD1 (6 bases). The V end lost 0 bases, the J end lost 4 bases, and 9 bases lay between the germline ends. The CDR3 has 14 amino acids. The CDR3 sequence is CASSLAGGPTEAFF. For the CDR3, the DNA is TGTGCCAGCAGTTTAGCTGGGGGGCCCACTGAAGCTTTCTTT.

This clonotype was recorded a few times. The chain's CDR3 is CASSPAGTGGQPQHF. CDR3 bases: TGCGCCAGCAGCCCAGCCGGGACAGGGGGTCAGCCCCAGCATTTT. The chain couples TRBV4-1 to TRBJ1-5, with 11 positions matching TRBD1. The CDR3 runs to 15 residues. Germline V gives CDR1 MGHRA, CDR2 YSYEKL. J was trimmed by 6 bases and V by 4 bases; bases with no gene match: 5.

This clonotype came up many times. The CDR3 region is CASNRDWVQETQYF. Written as DNA, the CDR3 is TGTGCCAGCAACCGAGACTGGGTGCAAGAGACCCAGTACTTC. This chain uses TRBV27 with TRBJ2-5, with D unclear. The length of the CDR3 is 14 residues. CDR1 is MNHEY, CDR2 SMNVEV, per germline (reference sequence). The V end was cut by 7 bases, the J end by 2 bases, with 14 bases between.

This clonotype occurred once. The chain carries TRBV29-1 and TRBJ2-2, with 11 bases matching TRBD1. The CDR3 extends over 14 amino acids. The J segment lost 5 bases and the V segment lost 6 bases, leaving 5 bases of the junction unmatched. Germline V CDR1 and CDR2: SQVTM, ANQGSEA. The CDR3 bases are TGCAGCGTCGGCGGACAGGGGGCGACCGGGGAGCTGTTTTTT. Translating it yields CSVGGQGATGELFF.

The rearrangement uses TRBV20-1 and TRBJ2-7; D may be TRBD2 (6 bases). The CDR3 contains 14 residues. The germline V gene has CDR1 DFQATT and CDR2 SNEGSKA (reference sequence). V lost 3 bases to trimming and J lost 2 bases, with 14 bases between them. The DNA of the CDR3 is TGCAGTGCTAGCCCGGGGAGGTCCACCTACGAGCAGTACTTC. Translation: CSASPGRSTYEQYF.

In this sample, this clonotype turned up a few times. The CDR3 protein is CSARVDLNYGYTF. In nucleotides, the CDR3 is TGCAGTGCTAGAGTCGACCTTAACTATGGCTACACCTTC. This chain uses TRBV20-1 with TRBJ1-2; D unresolved. The CDR3 contains 13 residues. Trimming pared 1 base from V and 1 base from J, leaving 7 bases between. Per the germline V gene, CDR1 is DFQATT and CDR2 is SNEGSKA (reference sequence).